Listed below are T cell receptor beta chains from one sample, sequenced in a study of PD-1 blockade in classical Hodgkin lymphoma. TCRdb's table, derived via immunoSEQ multiplex PCR, lists solely in-frame clones and lacks some. This sample yields about 26,000 clones, of which around 64% are seen a single time; about 11% belongs to the top ten. The starting material was peripheral blood mononuclear cells (PBMCs), obtained before the second cycle of nivolumab. These receptors were collected from a human donor with classical Hodgkin lymphoma. CDR3s include the opening cysteine and the closing phenylalanine or tryptophan. The D gene is left open where the match is weak. Not all rows give a size; the values are once, few, many and, for expanded clones, a class.

J gene: TRBJ1-6
D gene: NA
clone size: few
V gene: TRBV10-3
CDR3 DNA: TGTGCCATCAGTGCGGCGATGCCCTATAATTCACCCCTCCACTTT
CDR3 protein: CAISAAMPYNSPLHF

J gene: TRBJ2-1
D gene: NA
clone size: NA
V gene: TRBV9
CDR3 DNA: TGTGCCAGCAGCGTCCGACTCGGGGTAGGGGATGAGCAGTTCTTC
CDR3 protein: CASSVRLGVGDEQFF

J gene: TRBJ1-3
D gene: NA
clone size: few
V gene: TRBV4-2
CDR3 DNA: TGTGCCAGCAGCCAAGGAAACACCATATATTTT
CDR3 protein: CASSQGNTIYF

J gene: TRBJ1-1
D gene: NA
clone size: medium-sized
V gene: TRBV9
CDR3 DNA: TGTGCCAGCAGCGTAGATTTCGGTTGGGACACTGAAGCTTTCTTT
CDR3 protein: CASSVDFGWDTEAFF

J gene: TRBJ2-7
D gene: TRBD1
clone size: NA
V gene: TRBV28
CDR3 DNA: TGTGCCAGCAGTTCGGACAGGGCCCCACTCTCCTACGAGCAGTACTTC
CDR3 protein: CASSSDRAPLSYEQYF

J gene: TRBJ2-1
D gene: NA
clone size: few
V gene: TRBV29-1
CDR3 DNA: TGCAGCGTTGAAATGGCCATTCCCTACAATGAGCAGTTCTTC
CDR3 protein: CSVEMAIPYNEQFF

J gene: TRBJ2-2
D gene: NA
clone size: NA
V gene: TRBV7-3
CDR3 DNA: TGTGCCAGCAGCTTATACCGAGCGAACACCGGGGAGCTGTTTTTT
CDR3 protein: CASSLYRANTGELFF

J gene: TRBJ2-7
D gene: NA
clone size: NA
V gene: TRBV28
CDR3 DNA: TGTGCCAGCACCTGGGACATAGGTGGCTACGAGCAGTACTTC
CDR3 protein: CASTWDIGGYEQYF

J gene: TRBJ2-2
D gene: TRBD2
clone size: few
V gene: TRBV18
CDR3 DNA: TGTGCCAGCTCACCTATAACTAGCGGGAGGGCCAGGACCGGGGAGCTGTTTTTT
CDR3 protein: CASSPITSGRARTGELFF

J gene: TRBJ2-4
D gene: NA
clone size: NA
V gene: TRBV19
CDR3 DNA: TGTGCCAGTAGTGAGACGGGTGGAAACATTCAGTACTTC
CDR3 protein: CASSETGGNIQYF

J gene: TRBJ2-7
D gene: NA
clone size: NA
V gene: TRBV6-6
CDR3 DNA: TGTGCCAGCACGTCGGGAAAACTCCACGAGCAGTACTTC
CDR3 protein: CASTSGKLHEQYF

J gene: TRBJ2-7
D gene: TRBD2
clone size: NA
V gene: TRBV19
CDR3 DNA: TGTGCCAGTAGTATAACTAGCGGATACGAGCAGTACTTC
CDR3 protein: CASSITSGYEQYF

J gene: TRBJ2-7
D gene: NA
clone size: NA
V gene: TRBV29-1
CDR3 DNA: TGCAGCGTTGAAGGACAGCTAGCAGAGCAGTACTTC
CDR3 protein: CSVEGQLAEQYF

J gene: TRBJ2-1
D gene: TRBD2
clone size: NA
V gene: TRBV18
CDR3 DNA: TGTGCCAGCTCACCAGGGCTAGCGGGCAATGAGCAGTTCTTC
CDR3 protein: CASSPGLAGNEQFF

J gene: TRBJ2-3
D gene: NA
clone size: NA
V gene: TRBV5-1
CDR3 DNA: TGCGCCAGCAGCCTGGACGGTACTAGCACAGATACGCAGTATTTT
CDR3 protein: CASSLDGTSTDTQYF

J gene: TRBJ1-1
D gene: TRBD1
clone size: medium-sized
V gene: TRBV5-4
CDR3 DNA: TGTGCCAGCAGCCCCCGGGGACAGGCGAACACTGAAGCTTTCTTT
CDR3 protein: CASSPRGQANTEAFF

J gene: TRBJ2-7
D gene: NA
clone size: NA
V gene: TRBV4-3
CDR3 DNA: TGCGCCAGCAGCCAAAAGGTTCTAGGACCCCACGAGCAGTACTTC
CDR3 protein: CASSQKVLGPHEQYF

J gene: TRBJ1-3
D gene: NA
clone size: few
V gene: TRBV30
CDR3 DNA: TGTGCCTGGAGTCCCGATTCGGGACGGAGCGATAACACCATATATTTT
CDR3 protein: CAWSPDSGRSDNTIYF

J gene: TRBJ1-1
D gene: NA
clone size: NA
V gene: TRBV30
CDR3 DNA: TGTGCCTGGAGTGTACTAGCCGAAGCTTTCTTT
CDR3 protein: CAWSVLAEAFF

J gene: TRBJ2-5
D gene: NA
clone size: few
V gene: TRBV5-5
CDR3 DNA: TGTGCCAGCAGCTTGGGGGCGGGACTGTACCAAGAGACCCAGTACTTC
CDR3 protein: CASSLGAGLYQETQYF

J gene: TRBJ1-4
D gene: NA
clone size: NA
V gene: TRBV28
CDR3 DNA: TGTGCCAGCAGTTCCATCCTTGGGGGACCACCTAATGAAAAACTGTTTTTT
CDR3 protein: CASSSILGGPPNEKLFF

J gene: TRBJ1-2
D gene: NA
clone size: medium-sized
V gene: TRBV28
CDR3 DNA: TGTGCCAGCAGCTTCCCTCCCCGAGGGGCCGACTATGGCTACACCTTC
CDR3 protein: CASSFPPRGADYGYTF

J gene: TRBJ1-6
D gene: TRBD1
clone size: few
V gene: TRBV25-1
CDR3 DNA: TGTGCCAGCAGTCAGCTCGGGACAGGGGATAATTCACCCCTCCACTTT
CDR3 protein: CASSQLGTGDNSPLHF

J gene: TRBJ2-5
D gene: TRBD2
clone size: NA
V gene: TRBV19
CDR3 DNA: TGTGCCAGTAGTATAGGTGGACTAGCGGCCCAAGAGACCCAGTACTTC
CDR3 protein: CASSIGGLAAQETQYF

J gene: TRBJ2-7
D gene: NA
clone size: few
V gene: TRBV28
CDR3 DNA: TGTGCCAGCAGTTTGCCGACTGATCCTGACACCTACGAGCAGTACTTC
CDR3 protein: CASSLPTDPDTYEQYF

J gene: TRBJ1-2
D gene: TRBD1
clone size: few
V gene: TRBV28
CDR3 DNA: TGTGCCAGCAGCCTACCGGGACAGGGGGCGCCAGGCTATGGCTACACCTTC
CDR3 protein: CASSLPGQGAPGYGYTF

J gene: TRBJ2-3
D gene: NA
clone size: NA
V gene: TRBV29-1
CDR3 DNA: TGCAGCGTTGCTGGACAGTTTAGCACAGATACGCAGTATTTT
CDR3 protein: CSVAGQFSTDTQYF

J gene: TRBJ1-6
D gene: NA
clone size: NA
V gene: TRBV10-3
CDR3 DNA: TGTGCCATCAGTGAGTCGACCCGTAGCTCCTATAATTCACCCCTCCACTTT
CDR3 protein: CAISESTRSSYNSPLHF

J gene: TRBJ1-5
D gene: NA
clone size: NA
V gene: TRBV10-3
CDR3 DNA: TGTGCCACCGCCGGGACGAGTCAGCCCCAGCATTTT
CDR3 protein: CATAGTSQPQHF

J gene: TRBJ2-7
D gene: NA
clone size: NA
V gene: TRBV7-9
CDR3 DNA: TGTGCCAGCAGCTTACGATGGGGCGGGGACCACGAGCAGTACTTC
CDR3 protein: CASSLRWGGDHEQYF

J gene: TRBJ2-3
D gene: NA
clone size: once
V gene: TRBV5-1
CDR3 DNA: TGCGCCAGCAGCTTTAGGGGGATAGCAGATACGCAGTATTTT
CDR3 protein: CASSFRGIADTQYF

J gene: TRBJ1-5
D gene: NA
clone size: NA
V gene: TRBV6-5
CDR3 DNA: TGTGCCAGCAGCGCCGGAGGGGCTAGCAATCAGCCCCAGCATTTT
CDR3 protein: CASSAGGASNQPQHF

J gene: TRBJ1-2
D gene: TRBD1
clone size: NA
V gene: TRBV2
CDR3 DNA: TGTGCCGCAGGTGGGACAGGGGGCGTGAGTGGCTACACCTTC
CDR3 protein: CAAGGTGGVSGYTF

J gene: TRBJ1-4
D gene: TRBD1
clone size: NA
V gene: TRBV6-5
CDR3 DNA: TGTGCCAGCAGTTACTCGGGACAGGATGAAAAACTGTTTTTT
CDR3 protein: CASSYSGQDEKLFF

J gene: TRBJ1-4
D gene: TRBD1
clone size: NA
V gene: TRBV5-8
CDR3 DNA: TGTGCCAGCAGCTTTTCCGGGACAGATTACGAAAAACTGTTTTTT
CDR3 protein: CASSFSGTDYEKLFF

J gene: TRBJ1-2
D gene: TRBD1
clone size: once
V gene: TRBV11-3
CDR3 DNA: TGTGCCAGCAGCTTAATGGGACAGGGTAACTATGGCTACACCTTC
CDR3 protein: CASSLMGQGNYGYTF

J gene: TRBJ1-2
D gene: NA
clone size: few
V gene: TRBV27
CDR3 DNA: TGTGCCAGCAGTTTTGTCAGGGTCTCTCCACCCTATGGCTACACCTTC
CDR3 protein: CASSFVRVSPPYGYTF

J gene: TRBJ2-7
D gene: TRBD1
clone size: few
V gene: TRBV9
CDR3 DNA: TGTGCCAGCAGCGTTTCCACACAGGGGCTTTCGAACTACGAGCAGTACTTC
CDR3 protein: CASSVSTQGLSNYEQYF

J gene: TRBJ2-1
D gene: TRBD2
clone size: few
V gene: TRBV25-1
CDR3 DNA: TGTGCCAGCAGTGAATCCTGGATGGCGGGGGGTATGGATGAGCAGTTCTTC
CDR3 protein: CASSESWMAGGMDEQFF

J gene: TRBJ1-5
D gene: TRBD1
clone size: NA
V gene: TRBV18
CDR3 DNA: TGTGCCAGCTCACCGTCTCCAGGGGGCTCGAATCAGCCCCAGCATTTT
CDR3 protein: CASSPSPGGSNQPQHF

J gene: TRBJ1-6
D gene: TRBD1
clone size: NA
V gene: TRBV27
CDR3 DNA: TGTGCCAGCAGTCCGGGGACAGTCGTAGCCTCACCCCTCCACTTT
CDR3 protein: CASSPGTVVASPLHF

J gene: TRBJ1-5
D gene: TRBD1
clone size: once
V gene: TRBV7-2
CDR3 DNA: TGTGCCAGCAGCTTAGCCGGGACAGCGAGCAATCAGCCCCAGCATTTT
CDR3 protein: CASSLAGTASNQPQHF

J gene: TRBJ2-7
D gene: TRBD2
clone size: NA
V gene: TRBV18
CDR3 DNA: TGTGCCAGCTCACCAAACCCGGGGGGGCTAAGCTACGAGCAGTACTTC
CDR3 protein: CASSPNPGGLSYEQYF

J gene: TRBJ2-7
D gene: NA
clone size: few
V gene: TRBV12-1
CDR3 DNA: TGTGCCAGCAGCTTTGCGGGGCAGGGGGGTGCCTACGAGCAGTACTTC
CDR3 protein: CASSFAGQGGAYEQYF

J gene: TRBJ1-2
D gene: TRBD1
clone size: NA
V gene: TRBV6-5
CDR3 DNA: TGTGCCAGCAGTTACTCGGACAGGGATCTCGATGGCTACACCTTC
CDR3 protein: CASSYSDRDLDGYTF

J gene: TRBJ2-2
D gene: NA
clone size: medium-sized
V gene: TRBV6-6
CDR3 DNA: TGTGCCAGCAGAGGTTCTGGGGAGCTGTTTTTT
CDR3 protein: CASRGSGELFF

J gene: TRBJ1-4
D gene: NA
clone size: few
V gene: TRBV28
CDR3 DNA: TGTGCCAGCAGTTTAGGAGGGATTCAGGAAAAACTGTTTTTT
CDR3 protein: CASSLGGIQEKLFF

J gene: TRBJ2-5
D gene: TRBD1
clone size: NA
V gene: TRBV25-1
CDR3 DNA: TGTGCCAGCAGTGAAGCGGGGACAGGGGGCAAAGAGACCCAGTACTTC
CDR3 protein: CASSEAGTGGKETQYF

J gene: TRBJ2-7
D gene: TRBD1
clone size: NA
V gene: TRBV2
CDR3 DNA: TGTGCCAGCAGCCGACAGGGTGGCTACGAGCAGTACTTC
CDR3 protein: CASSRQGGYEQYF

J gene: TRBJ2-7
D gene: TRBD2
clone size: NA
V gene: TRBV7-9
CDR3 DNA: TGTGCCAGCAGTGAGCGGGAGGGCGTGTACGAGCAGTACTTC
CDR3 protein: CASSEREGVYEQYF

J gene: TRBJ1-4
D gene: TRBD1
clone size: NA
V gene: TRBV15
CDR3 DNA: TGTGCCACCAGCAGATTGACAGGGGGCGATGAAAAACTGTTTTTT
CDR3 protein: CATSRLTGGDEKLFF

J gene: TRBJ1-5
D gene: NA
clone size: NA
V gene: TRBV15
CDR3 DNA: TGTGCCACCAGCTCGGGGGGAAGCAATCAGCCCCAGCATTTT
CDR3 protein: CATSSGGSNQPQHF

J gene: TRBJ1-1
D gene: NA
clone size: NA
V gene: TRBV6-6
CDR3 DNA: TGTGCCAGCAGACTCCGTAACACTGAAGCTTTCTTT
CDR3 protein: CASRLRNTEAFF

J gene: TRBJ1-1
D gene: NA
clone size: few
V gene: TRBV30
CDR3 DNA: TGTGCCTGGAGTTCGGAAGGGAACACTGAAGCTTTCTTT
CDR3 protein: CAWSSEGNTEAFF

J gene: TRBJ2-2
D gene: NA
clone size: NA
V gene: TRBV9
CDR3 DNA: TGTGCCAGCAGCGTAAAGGGGGGGAACACCGGGGAGCTGTTTTTT
CDR3 protein: CASSVKGGNTGELFF